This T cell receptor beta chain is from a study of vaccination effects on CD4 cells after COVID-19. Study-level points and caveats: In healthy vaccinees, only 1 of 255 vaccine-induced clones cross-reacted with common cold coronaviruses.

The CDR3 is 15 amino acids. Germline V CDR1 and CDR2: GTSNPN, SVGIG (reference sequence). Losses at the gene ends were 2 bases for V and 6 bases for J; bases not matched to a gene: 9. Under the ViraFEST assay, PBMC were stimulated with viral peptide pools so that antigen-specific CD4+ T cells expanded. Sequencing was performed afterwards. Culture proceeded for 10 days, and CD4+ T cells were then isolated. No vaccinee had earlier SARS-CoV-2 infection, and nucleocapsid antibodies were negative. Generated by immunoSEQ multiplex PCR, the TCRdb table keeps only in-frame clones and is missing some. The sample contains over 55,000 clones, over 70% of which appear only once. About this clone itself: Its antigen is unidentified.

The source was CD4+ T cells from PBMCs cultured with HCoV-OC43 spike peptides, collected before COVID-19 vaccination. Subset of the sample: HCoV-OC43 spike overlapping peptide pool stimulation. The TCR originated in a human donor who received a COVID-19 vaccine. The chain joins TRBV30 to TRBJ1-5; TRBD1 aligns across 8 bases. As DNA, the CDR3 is TGTGCCTGGAGTAGGCAGGGGGCGTTTGGTCAGCCCCAGCATTTT. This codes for CAWSRQGAFGQPQHF.